This T cell receptor (beta chain) was observed in a study of response to subunit inactivated influenza vaccine. Findings and caveats of the study: The authors suggested that few new T cells are recruited per seasonal influenza vaccination.

MiXCR was run by TCRdb on the RT-PCR reads, yielding one entry per CDR3 protein. The sample contains 550,000 to 650,000 distinct CDR3 sequences, approximately 12% of which appear only once. This clonotype was seen a handful of times. What it binds is unknown. The sample here was PBMCs from blood, taken on the day of vaccination. This TCR was recovered from a man aged 50 to 60 who received an inactivated influenza vaccine.

DNA of the CDR3: TGTGCCAGCAGTCTGACTAGCGGGGGGCCCTACAATGAGCAGTTCTTC. As protein: CASSLTSGGPYNEQFF. J is TRBJ2-1 and V is TRBV6-1, with 13 bases identical to TRBD2. Germline CDR1 MNHNS, CDR2 SASEGT. V lost 5 bases, J lost 2 bases, and 3 bases stayed unmatched. CDR3 length equals 16 residues.